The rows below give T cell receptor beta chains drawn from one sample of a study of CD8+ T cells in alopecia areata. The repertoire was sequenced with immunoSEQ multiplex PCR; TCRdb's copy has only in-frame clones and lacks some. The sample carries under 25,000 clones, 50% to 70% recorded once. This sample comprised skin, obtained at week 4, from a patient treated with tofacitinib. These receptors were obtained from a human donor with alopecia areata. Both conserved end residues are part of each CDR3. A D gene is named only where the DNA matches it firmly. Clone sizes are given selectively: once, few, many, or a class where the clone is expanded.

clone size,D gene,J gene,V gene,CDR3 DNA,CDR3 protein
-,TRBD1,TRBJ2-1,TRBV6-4,TGTGCCAGCAGTGCAGGGACAGAGAATGAGCAGTTCTTC,CASSAGTENEQFF
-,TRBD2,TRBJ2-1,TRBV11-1,TGTGCCAGCAGCTTTTACCGCGCGGGGGGGTACAATGAGCAGTTCTTC,CASSFYRAGGYNEQFF
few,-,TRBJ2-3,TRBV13,TGTGCCAGCAGCTTAGGTGGGGCTCCTAGCACAGATACGCAGTATTTT,CASSLGGAPSTDTQYF
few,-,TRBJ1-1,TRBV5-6,TGTGCCAGCAGCTCTCTTTACTTCCGCCGTGGGGGATCGAACACTGAAGCTTTCTTT,CASSSLYFRRGGSNTEAFF
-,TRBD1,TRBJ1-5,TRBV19,TGTGCCAGTAGTATCGGACAGGGAGAAGTGCAGCCCCAGCATTTT,CASSIGQGEVQPQHF
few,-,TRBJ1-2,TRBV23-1,TGCGCCAGCAGTCTCTGGAGTTTTCCACATCTCACCTACTATGGCTACACCTTC,CASSLWSFPHLTYYGYTF
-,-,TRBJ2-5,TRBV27,TGTGCCAGCAGTCGGTCTGTTGTGGGGACCCAGTACTTC,CASSRSVVGTQYF
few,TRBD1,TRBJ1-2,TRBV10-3,TGTGCCATCAGTCCAGGCTCACAGGGGGTCAACCCTTTCTATGGCTACACCTTC,CAISPGSQGVNPFYGYTF
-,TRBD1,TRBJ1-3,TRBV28,TGTGCCAGCAGTTTATTGACGACAGGGGGCTTCTCTGGAAACACCATATATTTT,CASSLLTTGGFSGNTIYF
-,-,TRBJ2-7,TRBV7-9,TGTGCCAGCAGCTTCCAGCCAGACTCCTACGAGCAGTACTTC,CASSFQPDSYEQYF
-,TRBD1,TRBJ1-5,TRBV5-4,TGTGCCAGCAGCTCCACCGGACAGGGTAGTAATCAGCCCCAGCATTTT,CASSSTGQGSNQPQHF